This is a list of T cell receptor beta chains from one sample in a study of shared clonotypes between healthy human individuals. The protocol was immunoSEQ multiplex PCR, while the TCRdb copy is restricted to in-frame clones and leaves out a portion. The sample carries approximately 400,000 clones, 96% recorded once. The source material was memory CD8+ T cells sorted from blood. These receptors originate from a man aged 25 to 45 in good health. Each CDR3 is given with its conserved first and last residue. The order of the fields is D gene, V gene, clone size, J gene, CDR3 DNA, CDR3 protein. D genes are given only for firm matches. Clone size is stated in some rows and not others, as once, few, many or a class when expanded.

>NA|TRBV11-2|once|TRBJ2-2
TGTGCCAGCAGCCGCGGGGTTCCCGGGGAGCTGTTTTTT
CASSRGVPGELFF
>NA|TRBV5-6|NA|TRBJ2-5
TGTGCCAGCAGCGAACCTCCGTGGGAGACCCAGTACTTC
CASSEPPWETQYF
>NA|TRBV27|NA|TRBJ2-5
TGTGCCAGCAGTTCCCTGTTTGAGCAGGGAGAGACCCAGTACTTC
CASSSLFEQGETQYF
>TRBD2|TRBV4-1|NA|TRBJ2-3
TGCGCCAGCACCCGAGGACTAGCGGGAGTACGGACAGATACGCAGTATTTT
CASTRGLAGVRTDTQYF
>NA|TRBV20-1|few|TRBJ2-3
TGCAGTGCTAGCACGGGAGATACGCAGTATTTT
CSASTGDTQYF
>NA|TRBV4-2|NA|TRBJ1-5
TGTGCCAGCAGCCAAGATGGCGCCGGCCTTAGCAATCAGCCCCAGCATTTT
CASSQDGAGLSNQPQHF
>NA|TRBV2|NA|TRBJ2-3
TGTGCCAGCAGCTACCTTAGGACAGATACGCAGTATTTT
CASSYLRTDTQYF
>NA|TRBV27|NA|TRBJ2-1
TGTGCCAGCAGTTTATTCCCCCCTGGCTCCTACAATGAGCAGTTCTTC
CASSLFPPGSYNEQFF
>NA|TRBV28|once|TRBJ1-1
TGTGCCAGCAGTTTATGGGGCCGGGGTTTCTTT
CASSLWGRGFF
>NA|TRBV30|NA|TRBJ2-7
TGTGCCTGGAGTGTTGGGGACACTTACGAGCAGTACTTC
CAWSVGDTYEQYF
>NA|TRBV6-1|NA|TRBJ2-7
TGTGCCAGCAGTGGCCGGCTATCTGTACGAGCCGATTACGAGCAGTACTTC
CASSGRLSVRADYEQYF
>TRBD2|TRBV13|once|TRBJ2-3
TGTGCCAGCAGACGGGGCCGACTAGCGGGAGGGATTCGTACAGATACGCAGTATTTT
CASRRGRLAGGIRTDTQYF
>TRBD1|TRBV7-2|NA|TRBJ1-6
TGTGCCAGCAGCTTAGACGGGACAGGGGGTTCACCCCTCCACTTT
CASSLDGTGGSPLHF
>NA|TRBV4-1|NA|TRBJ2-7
TGCGCCAGCAGCCAGCGATGGCTGACAGGAATCGAGCAGTACTTC
CASSQRWLTGIEQYF
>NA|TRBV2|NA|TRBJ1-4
TGTGCCAGCAGTGAGGGTTGGTATAATGAAAAACTGTTTTTT
CASSEGWYNEKLFF
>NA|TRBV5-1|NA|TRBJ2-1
TGCGCCAGCAGCTTGGATGGGGGGACCTACAATGAGCAGTTCTTC
CASSLDGGTYNEQFF
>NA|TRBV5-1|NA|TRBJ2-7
TGCGCCAGCAGCTTGGCCGACAGGCTGTACTCCTACGAGCAGTACTTC
CASSLADRLYSYEQYF
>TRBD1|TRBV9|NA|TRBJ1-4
TGTGCCAGCAGCGTAGAGACTCCGGACAGGGAGTACGAAAAACTGTTTTTT
CASSVETPDREYEKLFF